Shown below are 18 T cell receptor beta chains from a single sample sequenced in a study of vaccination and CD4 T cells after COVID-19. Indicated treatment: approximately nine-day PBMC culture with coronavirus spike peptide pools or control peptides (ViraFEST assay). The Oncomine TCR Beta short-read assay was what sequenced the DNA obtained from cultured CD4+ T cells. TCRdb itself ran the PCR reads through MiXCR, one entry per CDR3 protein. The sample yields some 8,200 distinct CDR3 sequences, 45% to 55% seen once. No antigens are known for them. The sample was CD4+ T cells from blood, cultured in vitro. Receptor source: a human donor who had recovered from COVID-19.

This chain's CDR3 is CASSLGQNTDTQYF. The CDR3 DNA is TGCGCCAGCAGCTTGGGACAAAACACAGATACGCAGTATTTT. The V and J genes are TRBV5-1 and TRBJ2-3; D gene ambiguous. Per the germline V gene, CDR1 is SGHRS and CDR2 is YFSETQ. Trimming removed 0 bases at V and 2 bases at J, with 7 bases between. CDR3 length equals 14 residues.

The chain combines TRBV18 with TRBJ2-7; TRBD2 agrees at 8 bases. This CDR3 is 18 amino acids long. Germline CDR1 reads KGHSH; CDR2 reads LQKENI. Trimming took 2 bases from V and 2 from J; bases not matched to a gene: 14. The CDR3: CASSPEFVAGSFPYEQYF. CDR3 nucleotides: TGTGCCAGCTCACCAGAATTCGTAGCGGGATCCTTTCCCTACGAGCAGTACTTC.

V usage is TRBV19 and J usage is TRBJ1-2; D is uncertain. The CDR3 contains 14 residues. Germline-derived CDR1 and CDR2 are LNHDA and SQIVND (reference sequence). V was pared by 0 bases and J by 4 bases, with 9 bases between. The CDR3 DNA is TGTGCCAGTAGTATAGATGGCAGACCCTATGGCTACACCTTC. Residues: CASSIDGRPYGYTF.

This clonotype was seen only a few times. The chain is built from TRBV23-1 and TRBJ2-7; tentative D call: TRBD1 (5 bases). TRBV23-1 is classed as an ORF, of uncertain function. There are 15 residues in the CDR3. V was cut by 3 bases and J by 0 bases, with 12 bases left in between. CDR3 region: CASSQGPSSSYEQYF. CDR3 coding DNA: TGCGCCAGCAGTCAGGGGCCGTCGAGCTCCTACGAGCAGTACTTC.

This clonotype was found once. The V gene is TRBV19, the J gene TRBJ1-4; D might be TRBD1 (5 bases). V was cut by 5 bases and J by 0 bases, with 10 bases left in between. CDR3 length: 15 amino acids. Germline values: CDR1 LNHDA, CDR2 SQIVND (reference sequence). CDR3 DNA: TGTGCCAGTAGTGCAGGGTTTGCAACTAATGAAAAACTGTTTTTT. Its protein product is CASSAGFATNEKLFF.

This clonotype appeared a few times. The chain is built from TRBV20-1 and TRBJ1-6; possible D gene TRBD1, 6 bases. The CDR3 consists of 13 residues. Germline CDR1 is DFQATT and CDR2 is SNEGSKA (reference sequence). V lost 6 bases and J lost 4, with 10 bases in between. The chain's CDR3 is CSARTEYNSPLHF. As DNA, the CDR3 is TGCAGTGCCCGGACAGAGTATAATTCACCCCTCCACTTT.

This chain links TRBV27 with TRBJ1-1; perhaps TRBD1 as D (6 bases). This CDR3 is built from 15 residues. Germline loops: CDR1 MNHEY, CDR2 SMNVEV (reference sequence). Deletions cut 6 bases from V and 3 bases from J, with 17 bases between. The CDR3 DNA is TGTGCCAGCAGGACTCAGGGGTTCAAGGACACTGAAGCTTTCTTT. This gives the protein CASRTQGFKDTEAFF.

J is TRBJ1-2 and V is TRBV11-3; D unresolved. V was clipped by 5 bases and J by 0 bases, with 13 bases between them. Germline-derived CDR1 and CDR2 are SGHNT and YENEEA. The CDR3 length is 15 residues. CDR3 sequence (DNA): TGTGCCAGCAGCCCCAGGTTCTTAGCTAACTATGGCTACACCTTC. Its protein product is CASSPRFLANYGYTF.

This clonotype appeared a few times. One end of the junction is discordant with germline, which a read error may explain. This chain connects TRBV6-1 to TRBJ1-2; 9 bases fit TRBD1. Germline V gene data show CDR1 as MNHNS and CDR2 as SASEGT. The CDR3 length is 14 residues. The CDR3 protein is CASSHRGLNYGYAF. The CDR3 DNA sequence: TGTGCCAGCAGTCACAGGGGGCTGAACTATGGCTACGCCTTC.

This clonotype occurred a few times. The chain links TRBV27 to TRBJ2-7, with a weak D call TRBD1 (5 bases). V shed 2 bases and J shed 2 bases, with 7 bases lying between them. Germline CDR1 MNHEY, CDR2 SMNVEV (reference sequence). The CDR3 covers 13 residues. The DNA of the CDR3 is TGTGCCAGCAGTTTAGGGGCGGCCTACGAGCAGTACTTC. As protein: CASSLGAAYEQYF.

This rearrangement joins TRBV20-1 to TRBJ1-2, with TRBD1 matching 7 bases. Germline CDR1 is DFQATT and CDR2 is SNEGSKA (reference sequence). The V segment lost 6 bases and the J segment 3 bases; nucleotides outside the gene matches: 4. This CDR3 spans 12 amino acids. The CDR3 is CSAQDRDYGYTF. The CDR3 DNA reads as TGCAGTGCCCAAGACAGGGACTATGGCTACACCTTC.

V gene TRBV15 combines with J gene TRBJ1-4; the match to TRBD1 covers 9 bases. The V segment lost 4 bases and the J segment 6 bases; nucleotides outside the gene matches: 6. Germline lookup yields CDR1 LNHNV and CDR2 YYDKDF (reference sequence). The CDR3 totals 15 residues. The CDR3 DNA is TGTGCCACCAGCAATGGGGACAGGGCAGATGAAAAACTGTTTTTT. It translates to CATSNGDRADEKLFF. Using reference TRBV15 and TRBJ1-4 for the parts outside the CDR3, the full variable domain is DAMVIQNPRYQVTQFGKPVTLSCSQTLNHNVMYWYQQKSSQAPKLLFHYYDKDFNNEADTPDNFQSRRPNTSFCFLDIRSPGLGDTAMYLCATSNGDRADEKLFFGSGTQLSVL.

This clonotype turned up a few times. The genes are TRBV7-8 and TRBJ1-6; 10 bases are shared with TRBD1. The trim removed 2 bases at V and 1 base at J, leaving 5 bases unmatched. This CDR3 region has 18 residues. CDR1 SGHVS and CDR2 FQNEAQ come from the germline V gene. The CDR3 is CASSLLTGGASYNSPLHF. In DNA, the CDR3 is TGTGCCAGCAGCTTATTGACAGGGGGCGCTTCCTATAATTCACCCCTCCACTTT.

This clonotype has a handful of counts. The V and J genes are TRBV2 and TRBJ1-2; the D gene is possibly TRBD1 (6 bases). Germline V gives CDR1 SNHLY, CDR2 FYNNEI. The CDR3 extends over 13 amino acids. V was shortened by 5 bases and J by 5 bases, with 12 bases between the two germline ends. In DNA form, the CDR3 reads TGTGCCAGCAGTACCGGGACATCTTATGGCTACACCTTC. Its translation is CASSTGTSYGYTF.

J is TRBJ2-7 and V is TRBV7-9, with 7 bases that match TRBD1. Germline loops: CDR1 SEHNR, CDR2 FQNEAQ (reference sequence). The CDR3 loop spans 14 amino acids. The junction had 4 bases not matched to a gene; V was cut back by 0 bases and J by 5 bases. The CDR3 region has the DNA TGTGCCAGCAGCTTAGCCCTCGACAGGGACGAGCAGTACTTC. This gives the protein CASSLALDRDEQYF.

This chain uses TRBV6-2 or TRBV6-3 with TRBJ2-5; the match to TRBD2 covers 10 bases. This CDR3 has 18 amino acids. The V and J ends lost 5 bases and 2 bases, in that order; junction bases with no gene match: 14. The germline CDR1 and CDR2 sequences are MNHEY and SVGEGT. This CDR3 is CASSPIFASGGQQETQYF. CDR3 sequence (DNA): TGTGCCAGCAGTCCAATCTTTGCTAGCGGGGGCCAACAAGAGACCCAGTACTTC.

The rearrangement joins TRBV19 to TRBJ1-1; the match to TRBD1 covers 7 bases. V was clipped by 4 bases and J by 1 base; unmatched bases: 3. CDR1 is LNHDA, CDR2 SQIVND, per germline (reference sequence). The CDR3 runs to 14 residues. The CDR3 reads CASSTGGGNTEAFF. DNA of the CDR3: TGTGCCAGTAGTACAGGGGGGGGGAACACTGAAGCTTTCTTT.

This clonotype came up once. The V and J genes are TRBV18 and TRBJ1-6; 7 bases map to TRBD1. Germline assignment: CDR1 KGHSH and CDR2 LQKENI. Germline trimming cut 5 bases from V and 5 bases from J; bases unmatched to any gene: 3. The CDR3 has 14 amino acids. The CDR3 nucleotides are TGTGCCAGCTCAGCCGGGACAGATAATTCACCCCTCCACTTT. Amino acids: CASSAGTDNSPLHF. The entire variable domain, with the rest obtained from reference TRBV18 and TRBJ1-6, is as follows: NAGVMQNPRHLVRRRGQEARLRCSPMKGHSHVYWYRQLPEEGLKFMVYLQKENIIDESGMPKERFSAEFPKEGPSILRIQQVVRGDSAAYFCASSAGTDNSPLHFGNGTRLTVT.